This T cell receptor (beta chain) was recovered during a study of shared T cell receptors in the human thymus. Clones were sequenced by immunoSEQ multiplex PCR, and TCRdb holds only the in-frame ones, with some missing. The sample includes roughly 560,000 clones, 78% of them seen just once. V was trimmed by 8 bases and J by 2 bases, leaving 15 bases between them. Germline V gene data show CDR1 as LNHNV and CDR2 as YYDKDF (reference sequence). The CDR3 runs to 14 residues. A further study also used this sample, focusing on human thymus T cells. That source notes: Thymic resections from corrective heart surgery supplied the tissue. Across thymic and blood repertoires, the usage of V and J genes appeared to be biased. There were highly overlapping thymic repertoires among unrelated individuals, as related research reported.

The specimen was thymocytes. The chain employs TRBV15 and TRBJ1-2; D not resolved. The clonotype comes from a boy younger than two with a congenital heart defect. The CDR3 nucleotides read TGTGCCACCGCGGAAGCAGCAACAAACTATGGCTACACCTTC. It codes for CATAEAATNYGYTF.